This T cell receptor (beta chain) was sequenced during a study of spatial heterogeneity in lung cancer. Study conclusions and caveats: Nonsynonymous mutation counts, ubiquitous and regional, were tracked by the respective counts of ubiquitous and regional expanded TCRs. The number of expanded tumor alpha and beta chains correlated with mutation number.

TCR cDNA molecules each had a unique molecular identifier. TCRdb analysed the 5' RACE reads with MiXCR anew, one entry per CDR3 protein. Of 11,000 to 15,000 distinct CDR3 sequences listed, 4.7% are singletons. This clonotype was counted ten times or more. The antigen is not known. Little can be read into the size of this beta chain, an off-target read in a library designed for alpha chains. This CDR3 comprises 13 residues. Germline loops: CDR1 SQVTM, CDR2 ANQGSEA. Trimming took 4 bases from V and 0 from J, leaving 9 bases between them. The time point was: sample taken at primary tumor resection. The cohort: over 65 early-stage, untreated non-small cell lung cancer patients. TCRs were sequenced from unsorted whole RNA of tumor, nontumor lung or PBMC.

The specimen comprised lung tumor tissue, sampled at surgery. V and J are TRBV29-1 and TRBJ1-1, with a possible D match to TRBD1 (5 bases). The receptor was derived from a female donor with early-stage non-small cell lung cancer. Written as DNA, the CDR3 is TGCAGCGTTGTCGGCAGGGTGAACACTGAAGCTTTCTTT. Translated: CSVVGRVNTEAFF.